Reported below is one T cell receptor beta chain. In the authors' methods: Amplification of reference gene primers provided the estimated nucleated cell counts. The assay was immunoSEQ multiplex PCR, and TCRdb's table has in-frame clones only and misses some. The DNA was the basis for D and trimming; V, J and clone size are from that table. The sample yields around 300,000 clones, 80% to 90% seen once. Trimming cost V 5 bases and J 3 bases; bases outside gene matches: 5. The V gene's germline CDR1 is SGHAT and CDR2 FQNNGV. The CDR3 is 14 residues long. Individuals drawn from around 25 US areas were roughly 18 to 100 years old. Cohort assignment relied on participant-reported clinical history. This sample is drawn from a study of blood T cell repertoires in COVID-19. Study information: Sites across the United States, Italy and Spain contributed samples from acute and convalescent COVID-19.

The J gene is TRBJ1-1, the V gene TRBV11-2, with TRBD1 matching 8 bases. The sample comprised PBMCs or T cells enriched from blood (not recorded which). The source of this sequence is a man aged 30 to 45 who had recovered from COVID-19. The chain's CDR3 is CASSGTGGDTEAFF. The CDR3 coding sequence is TGTGCCAGCAGCGGGACAGGAGGGGACACTGAAGCTTTCTTT.